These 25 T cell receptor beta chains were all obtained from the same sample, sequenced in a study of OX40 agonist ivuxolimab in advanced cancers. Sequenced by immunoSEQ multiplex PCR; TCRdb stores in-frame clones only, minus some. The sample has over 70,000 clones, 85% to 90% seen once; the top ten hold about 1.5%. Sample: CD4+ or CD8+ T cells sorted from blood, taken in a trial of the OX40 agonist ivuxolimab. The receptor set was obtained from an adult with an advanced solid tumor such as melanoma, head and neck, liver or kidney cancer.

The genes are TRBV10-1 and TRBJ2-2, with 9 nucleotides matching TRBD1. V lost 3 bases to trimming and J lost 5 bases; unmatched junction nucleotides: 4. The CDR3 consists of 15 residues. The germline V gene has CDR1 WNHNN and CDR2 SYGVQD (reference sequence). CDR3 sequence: CASSDRTGETGELFF. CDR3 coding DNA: TGCGCCAGCAGTGACCGGACAGGGGAAACCGGGGAGCTGTTTTTT.

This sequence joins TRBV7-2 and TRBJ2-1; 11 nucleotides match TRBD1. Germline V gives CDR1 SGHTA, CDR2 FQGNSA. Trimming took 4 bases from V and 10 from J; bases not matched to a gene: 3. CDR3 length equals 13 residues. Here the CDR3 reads CASSWGQGEEQFF. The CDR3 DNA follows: TGTGCCAGCAGCTGGGGACAGGGGGAAGAGCAGTTCTTC.

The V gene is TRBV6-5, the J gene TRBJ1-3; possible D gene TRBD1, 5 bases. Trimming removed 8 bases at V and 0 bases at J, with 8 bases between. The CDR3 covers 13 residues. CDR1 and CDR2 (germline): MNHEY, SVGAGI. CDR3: CASGADSGNTIYF. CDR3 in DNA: TGTGCCAGCGGGGCAGACTCTGGAAACACCATATATTTT.

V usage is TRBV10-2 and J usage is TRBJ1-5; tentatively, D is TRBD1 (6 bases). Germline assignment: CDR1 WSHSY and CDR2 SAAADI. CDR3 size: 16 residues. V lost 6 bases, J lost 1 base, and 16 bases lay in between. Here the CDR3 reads CASSLEGGSSNQPQHF. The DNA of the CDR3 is TGCGCCAGCAGCCTAGAAGGGGGATCGAGCAATCAGCCCCAGCATTTT.

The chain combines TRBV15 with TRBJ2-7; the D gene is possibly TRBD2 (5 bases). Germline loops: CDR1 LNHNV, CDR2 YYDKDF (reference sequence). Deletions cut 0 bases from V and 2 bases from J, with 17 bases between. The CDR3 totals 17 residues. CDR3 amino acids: CATSRESAGPVPYEQYF. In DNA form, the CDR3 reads TGTGCCACCAGCAGAGAGAGTGCGGGCCCCGTCCCCTACGAGCAGTACTTC.

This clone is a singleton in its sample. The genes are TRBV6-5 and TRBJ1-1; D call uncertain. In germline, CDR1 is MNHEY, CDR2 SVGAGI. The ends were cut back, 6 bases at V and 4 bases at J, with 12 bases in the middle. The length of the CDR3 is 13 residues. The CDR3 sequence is CASRDLISTEAFF. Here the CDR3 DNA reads TGTGCCAGCAGGGACCTGATAAGCACTGAAGCTTTCTTT.

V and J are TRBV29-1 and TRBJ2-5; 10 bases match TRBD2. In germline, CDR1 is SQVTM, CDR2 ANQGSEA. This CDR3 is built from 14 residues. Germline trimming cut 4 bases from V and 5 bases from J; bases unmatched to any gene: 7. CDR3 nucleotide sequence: TGCAGCGTTGTGGGAGCGGGAGGGGGGGAGACCCAGTACTTC. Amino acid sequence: CSVVGAGGGETQYF.

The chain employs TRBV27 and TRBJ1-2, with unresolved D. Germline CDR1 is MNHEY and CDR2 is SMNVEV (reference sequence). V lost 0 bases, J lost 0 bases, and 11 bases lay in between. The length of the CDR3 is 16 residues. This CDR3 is CASSLSGSTSNYGYTF. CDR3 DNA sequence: TGTGCCAGCAGTTTATCGGGATCTACATCTAACTATGGCTACACCTTC.

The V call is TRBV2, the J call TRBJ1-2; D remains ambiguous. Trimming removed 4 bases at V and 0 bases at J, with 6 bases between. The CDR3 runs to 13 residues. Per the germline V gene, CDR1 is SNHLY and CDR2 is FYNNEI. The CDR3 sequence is CASSGQTNYGYTF. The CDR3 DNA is TGTGCCAGCAGTGGGCAGACTAACTATGGCTACACCTTC.

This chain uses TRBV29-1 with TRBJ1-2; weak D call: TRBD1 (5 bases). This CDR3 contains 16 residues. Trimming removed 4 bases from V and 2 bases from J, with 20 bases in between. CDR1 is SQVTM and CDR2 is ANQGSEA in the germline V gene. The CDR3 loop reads CSVGGVDGGPNYGYTF. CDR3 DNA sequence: TGCAGCGTTGGGGGCGTAGACGGGGGACCCAACTATGGCTACACCTTC.

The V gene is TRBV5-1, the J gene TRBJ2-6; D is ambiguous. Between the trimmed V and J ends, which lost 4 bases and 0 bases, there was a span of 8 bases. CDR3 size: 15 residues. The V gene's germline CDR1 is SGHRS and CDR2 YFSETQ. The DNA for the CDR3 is TGCGCCAGCAGCCTTCGTTCCTCTGGGGCCAACGTCCTGACTTTC. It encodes CASSLRSSGANVLTF.

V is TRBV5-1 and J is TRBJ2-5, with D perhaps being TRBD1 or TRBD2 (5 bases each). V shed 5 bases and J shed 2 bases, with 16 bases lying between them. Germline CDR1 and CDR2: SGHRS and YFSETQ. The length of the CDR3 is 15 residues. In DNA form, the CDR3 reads TGCGCCAGCAGACCCACGGCCGGGGCTCAAGAGACCCAGTACTTC. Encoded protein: CASRPTAGAQETQYF.

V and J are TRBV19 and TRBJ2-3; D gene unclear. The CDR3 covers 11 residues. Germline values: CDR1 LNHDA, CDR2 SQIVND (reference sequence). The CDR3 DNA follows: TGTGGATCTAGGTCGGGCGATACGCAGTATTTT. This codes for CGSRSGDTQYF.

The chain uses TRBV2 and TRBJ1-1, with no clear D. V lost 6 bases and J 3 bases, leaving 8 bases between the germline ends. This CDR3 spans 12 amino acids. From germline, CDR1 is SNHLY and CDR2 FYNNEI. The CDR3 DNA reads TGTGCCAGCAGAGCCGGCCACACTGAAGCTTTCTTT. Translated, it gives CASRAGHTEAFF.

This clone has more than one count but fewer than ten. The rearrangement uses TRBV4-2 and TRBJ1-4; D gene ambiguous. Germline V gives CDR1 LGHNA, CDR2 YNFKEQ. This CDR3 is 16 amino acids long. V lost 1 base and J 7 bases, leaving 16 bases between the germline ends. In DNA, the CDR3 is TGTGCCAGCAGCCAAGGGGTGGGTCGGGAAGGTGAAAAACTGTTTTTT. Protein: CASSQGVGREGEKLFF.

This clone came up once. CDR3 residues: CASSWRGGEGEKLFF. The CDR3 DNA reads TGTGCCAGCAGCTGGCGGGGGGGAGAGGGTGAAAAACTGTTTTTT. The genes are TRBV7-6 and TRBJ1-4; D may be TRBD1 (5 bases). Germline CDR1 SGHVS, CDR2 FNYEAQ. V gave up 4 bases and J gave up 7 bases, with 16 bases separating them. This CDR3 spans 15 amino acids.

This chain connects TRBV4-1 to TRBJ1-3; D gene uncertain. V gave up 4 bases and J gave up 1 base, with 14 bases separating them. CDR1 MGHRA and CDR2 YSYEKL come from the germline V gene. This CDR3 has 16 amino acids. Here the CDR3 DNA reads TGCGCCAGCAGCCGCGGACCCGGAGGGTCTGGAAACACCATATATTTT. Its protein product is CASSRGPGGSGNTIYF.

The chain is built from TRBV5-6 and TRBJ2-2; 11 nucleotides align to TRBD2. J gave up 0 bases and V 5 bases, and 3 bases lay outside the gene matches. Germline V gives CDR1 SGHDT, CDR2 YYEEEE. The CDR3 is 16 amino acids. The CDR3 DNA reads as TGTGCCAGCAGTTTTAGCGGGGGGGCGAACACCGGGGAGCTGTTTTTT. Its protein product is CASSFSGGANTGELFF.

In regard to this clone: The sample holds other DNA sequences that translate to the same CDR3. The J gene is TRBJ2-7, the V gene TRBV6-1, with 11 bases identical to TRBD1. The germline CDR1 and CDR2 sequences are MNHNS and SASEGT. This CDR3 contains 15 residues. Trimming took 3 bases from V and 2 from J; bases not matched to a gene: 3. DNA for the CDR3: TGTGCCAGCAGTGACCGGACAGGGGGCCCCTACGAGCAGTACTTC. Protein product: CASSDRTGGPYEQYF.

The CDR3 bases are TGTGCCAGCAGTAATTACCAGGGGTTTCTGCCACGAGGTGAGCAGTTCTTC. This gives the protein CASSNYQGFLPRGEQFF. The chain couples TRBV2 to TRBJ2-1; D possibly corresponds to TRBD1 (6 bases). The germline V and J ends were trimmed by 5 bases and 9 bases, with 26 bases remaining between them. The CDR3 sequence is 17 residues long. The germline V gene has CDR1 SNHLY and CDR2 FYNNEI.

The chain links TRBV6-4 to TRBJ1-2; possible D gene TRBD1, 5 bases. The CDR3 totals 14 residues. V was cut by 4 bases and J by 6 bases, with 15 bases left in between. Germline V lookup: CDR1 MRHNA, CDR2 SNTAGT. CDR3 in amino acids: CASSAGTRPNGYTF. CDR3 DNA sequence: TGTGCCAGCAGTGCAGGGACTCGGCCCAATGGCTACACCTTC.

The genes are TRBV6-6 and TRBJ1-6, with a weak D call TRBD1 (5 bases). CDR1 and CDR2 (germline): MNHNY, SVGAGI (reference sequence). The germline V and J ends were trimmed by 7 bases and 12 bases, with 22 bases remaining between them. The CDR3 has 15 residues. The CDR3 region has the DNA TGTGCCAGCATCACCCGGGGGGACGGAATAAAACCCCTCCACTTT. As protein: CASITRGDGIKPLHF.

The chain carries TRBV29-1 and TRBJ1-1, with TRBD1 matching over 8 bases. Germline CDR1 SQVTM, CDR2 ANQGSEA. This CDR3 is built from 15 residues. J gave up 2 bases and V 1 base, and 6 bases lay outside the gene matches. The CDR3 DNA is TGCAGCGTTGAAGCCCAGGGACAGGCTAACACTGAAGCTTTCTTT. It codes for CSVEAQGQANTEAFF.

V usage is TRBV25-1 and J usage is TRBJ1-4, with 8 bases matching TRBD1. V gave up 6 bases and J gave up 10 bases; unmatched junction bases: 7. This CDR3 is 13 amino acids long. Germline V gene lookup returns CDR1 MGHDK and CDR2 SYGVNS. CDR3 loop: CASSAGGAGKLFF. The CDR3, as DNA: TGTGCCAGCAGCGCAGGGGGCGCCGGAAAACTGTTTTTT.

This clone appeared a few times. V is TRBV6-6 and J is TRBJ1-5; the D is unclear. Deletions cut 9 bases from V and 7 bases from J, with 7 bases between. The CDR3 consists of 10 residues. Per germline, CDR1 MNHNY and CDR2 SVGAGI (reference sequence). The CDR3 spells CASGGQPQHF. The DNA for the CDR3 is TGTGCCAGTGGAGGGCAGCCCCAGCATTTT.